A single TCR beta chain is shown here with its context. Its antigen is not known. Thawed unstimulated PBMCs were FACS-sorted by CD3, CD4 and CD8 into two populations. The sample is drawn from a study of T cell clones after liver transplantation. Study details: TCRbeta sequencing after a pre-transplant mixed lymphocyte reaction identified graft-donor-reactive clones, later tracked in post-transplant blood.

Points from the study as a whole: These preliminary findings come from unstandardized post-transplant sampling times. In two subjects, few donor cells limited the measurable donor-reactive repertoire.

This CDR3 has 14 residues. Germline loops: CDR1 MNHEY, CDR2 SMNVEV (reference sequence). V was pared by 4 bases and J by 2 bases, with 12 bases between. Some clones are missing from TCRdb's copy, which holds only in-frame ones; the method was immunoSEQ multiplex PCR. The sample contains about 80,000 clones, about 84% of which appear only once. The chain uses TRBV27 and TRBJ2-7; D could derive from TRBD1 or TRBD2 (5 bases each). Source: CD4+ T cells from blood, taken approximately 45 months after liver transplant. This sequence was found in a human patient who received a liver transplant. Some T cells could come from the graft donor. The CDR3 sequence: CASSSQGTAYEQYF. CDR3 bases: TGTGCCAGCAGTTCCCAAGGGACCGCCTACGAGCAGTACTTC.